Listed here are 21 T cell receptor beta chains from one sample, sequenced in a study of immune heterogeneity within non-small cell lung tumors. It was a multiplex PCR that amplified TCR beta CDR3, with 32 V and 13 J primers. Via MiXCR, TCRdb re-called the multiplex PCR reads, giving one row per CDR3 protein. The table has around 2,900 distinct CDR3 sequences, roughly 14% seen once; the top ten hold under 25%. Template material for each sample was 500 to 650 ng of bulk tumor genomic DNA. Spaced far apart, several biopsies were taken from each primary tumor during surgery. Their non-small cell lung cancer was newly diagnosed and untreated, and the patients underwent curative surgery. The sample comprised lung tumor tissue. The receptors shown here come from a female donor with non-small cell lung cancer.

This clonotype is medium-sized within its sample. V usage is TRBV27 and J usage is TRBJ2-2; 8 bases line up with TRBD2. Trimming at V came to 7 bases and at J to 0 bases, leaving 7 bases not matched to a gene. The CDR3 totals 16 residues. Germline V gene data show CDR1 as MNHEY and CDR2 as SMNVEV (reference sequence). CDR3 sequence: CASTRGGSANTGELFF. Here the CDR3 DNA reads TGTGCCAGCACTCGGGGGGGCAGCGCGAACACCGGGGAGCTGTTTTTT.

This clonotype is medium-sized within its sample. V and J are TRBV28 and TRBJ1-5; D is uncertain. Germline assignment: CDR1 MDHEN and CDR2 SYDVKM. Trimming took off 3 bases at V and 7 bases at J, with 10 bases between the two ends. The CDR3 spans 13 residues. The DNA of the CDR3 is TGTGCCAGCAGTTTTTATCCTGAGCAGCCCCAGCATTTT. It specifies CASSFYPEQPQHF.

Judged by abundance, this clonotype is large. The chain has TRBV30 and TRBJ1-5; the D gene is possibly TRBD1 (6 bases). Germline V gene data show CDR1 as GTSNPN and CDR2 as SVGIG (reference sequence). Trimming took 5 bases from V and 0 from J, leaving 26 bases between them. The CDR3 totals 19 residues. This CDR3 reads CAWDRNDPGQTISNQPQHF. The DNA of the CDR3 is TGTGCCTGGGATCGAAATGACCCCGGACAGACTATTAGCAATCAGCCCCAGCATTTT.

By share of the sample, this clonotype is medium-sized. The rearrangement links TRBV29-1 to TRBJ1-1, with 7 nucleotides matching TRBD1. The CDR3 consists of 14 residues. Germline V gene data show CDR1 as SQVTM and CDR2 as ANQGSEA. With V trimmed by 1 base and J by 0 bases, 2 bases remained unmatched. DNA of the CDR3: TGCAGCGTTGAAGCGGGACAGTTGAACACTGAAGCTTTCTTT. This gives the protein CSVEAGQLNTEAFF. Supplemented by reference TRBV29-1 and TRBJ1-1, the full variable domain reads SAVISQKPSRDICQRGTSLTIQCQVDSQVTMMFWYRQQPGQSLTLIATANQGSEATYESGFVIDKFPISRPNLTFSTLTVSNMSPEDSSIYLCSVEAGQLNTEAFFGQGTRLTVV.

In its sample, this clonotype is medium-sized. The chain has TRBV20-1 and TRBJ1-1; 11 nucleotides agree with TRBD1. CDR1 and CDR2 (germline): DFQATT, SNEGSKA (reference sequence). CDR3 length equals 14 residues. V dropped 6 bases and J dropped 5; count of bases not matched to a gene: 8. The CDR3 region has the DNA TGCAGTGCGCTGCCCGGGACAGGGGGAACTGAAGCTTTCTTT. It is translated as CSALPGTGGTEAFF.

This clonotype was seen just once. This chain links TRBV5-6 with TRBJ2-2; TRBD1 might be the D (6 bases). CDR1 SGHDT and CDR2 YYEEEE come from the germline V gene. Trimming took 4 bases from V and 2 from J, leaving 12 bases between them. This CDR3 contains 15 residues. As DNA, the CDR3 is TGTGCCAGCAGCGGGCGGACAGTTAACACCGGGGAGCTGTTTTTT. As protein: CASSGRTVNTGELFF.

This clonotype is labeled medium-sized (0.01 to 0.1%). The chain couples TRBV7-2 to TRBJ2-2; D is ambiguous. The CDR3 has 15 amino acids. V lost 3 bases and J 4 bases, leaving 12 bases between the germline ends. The germline V gene encodes CDR1 SGHTA and CDR2 FQGNSA. The DNA of the CDR3 is TGTGCCAGCAGCTTCGACGGATTCAGCACCGGGGAGCTGTTTTTT. Translation: CASSFDGFSTGELFF.

This clonotype is judged medium-sized. The genes are TRBV20-1 and TRBJ2-1; D is unresolved. CDR3 length: 15 residues. The germline V and J ends were trimmed by 0 bases and 2 bases, with 11 bases remaining between them. The germline gives CDR1 DFQATT, CDR2 SNEGSKA (reference sequence). The CDR3: CSARDRVGAYNEQFF. The CDR3, as DNA: TGCAGTGCTAGAGATCGAGTTGGGGCCTACAATGAGCAGTTCTTC.

By proportion, this clonotype is medium-sized. This chain uses TRBV7-8 with TRBJ2-7; no reliable D call. The CDR3 has 12 residues. Trimming shortened V by 4 bases and J by 12 bases, and 16 bases separated the two germline ends. Germline-derived CDR1 and CDR2 are SGHVS and FQNEAQ. The DNA for the CDR3 is TGTGCCAGCAGCTCGGTACCGGAAGCAATGTACTTC. Amino acid sequence: CASSSVPEAMYF.

Concerning this clonotype: A much larger clone differs from this one at a single base, so this may be a read error. The chain joins TRBV20-1 to TRBJ1-5, with D tentatively TRBD1 (6 bases). The CDR3 length is 14 residues. The V end was cut by 0 bases, the J end by 6 bases, with 12 bases between. The V gene's germline CDR1 is DFQATT and CDR2 SNEGSKA (reference sequence). The CDR3 spells CSAREGGFVQPQHF. For the CDR3, the DNA is TGCAGTGCTAGAGAAGGGGGTTTCGTTCAGCCCCAGCATTTT.

By share, this clonotype ranks as medium-sized. CDR3 sequence (DNA): TGTGCCAGCAGCGTAGATGTCGGGGAGCTGTTTTTT. As protein: CASSVDVGELFF. This sequence joins TRBV9 and TRBJ2-2; unclear D gene. The CDR3 length is 12 residues. Germline values: CDR1 SGDLS, CDR2 YYNGEE. V lost 0 bases and J 7 bases, leaving 4 bases between the germline ends.

This clonotype qualifies as medium-sized. V gene TRBV5-1 combines with J gene TRBJ2-7; D remains ambiguous. Per germline, CDR1 SGHRS and CDR2 YFSETQ. The V and J ends lost 2 bases and 5 bases respectively, with 11 bases between them. The CDR3 runs to 13 residues. The CDR3 sequence: CASSFLGSDEQYF. The CDR3 DNA is TGCGCCAGCAGCTTTCTCGGGTCGGACGAGCAGTACTTC.

By sample fraction, this clonotype is medium-sized. The chain is built from TRBV19 and TRBJ2-3; no clear D. This CDR3 has 14 residues. CDR1 is LNHDA and CDR2 is SQIVND in the germline V gene (reference sequence). The V end was cut by 5 bases, the J end by 2 bases, with 11 bases between. The DNA for the CDR3 is TGTGCCAGTAGTGGGCTCGTCGCCACAGATACGCAGTATTTT. Its translation: CASSGLVATDTQYF.

This clonotype was detected ten times or more. The chain combines TRBV15 with TRBJ2-1; possibly TRBD1 for D (5 bases). V lost 4 bases and J 10 bases, leaving 14 bases between the germline ends. Germline V lookup: CDR1 LNHNV, CDR2 YYDKDF (reference sequence). This CDR3 region has 13 residues. Here the CDR3 DNA reads TGTGCCACCAGCATCGGCCCTGACAGAGAGCAGTTCTTC. This encodes CATSIGPDREQFF.

By share of the sample, this clonotype is medium-sized. The V call is TRBV20-1, the J call TRBJ2-7, with 14 bases that match TRBD2. With V trimmed by 0 bases and J by 3 bases, 4 bases remained unmatched. CDR1 is DFQATT, CDR2 SNEGSKA, per germline (reference sequence). The CDR3 extends over 16 amino acids. Written as DNA, the CDR3 is TGCAGTGCTAGAGATCCCGGGACTAGCGGGAGCTACGAGCAGTACTTC. This codes for CSARDPGTSGSYEQYF.

Note on this clonotype: A much larger clone differs by one base, so this may be a read error. No conserved phenylalanine or tryptophan ends this CDR3, so it is likely a read error. This chain uses TRBV28 with TRBJ2-1; no reliable D call. Germline lookup yields CDR1 MDHEN and CDR2 SYDVKM. The CDR3 covers 12 residues. Between the trimmed V and J ends, which lost 5 bases and 13 bases, there was a span of 15 bases. CDR3 nucleotide sequence: TGTGCCAGCAGTCCCTCCCGTGGAAATCAGTTCATC. It codes for CASSPSRGNQFI.

By sample share, this clonotype is medium-sized. This chain connects TRBV29-1 to TRBJ1-3; 8 bases match TRBD1. Germline values: CDR1 SQVTM, CDR2 ANQGSEA. This CDR3 spans 12 amino acids. J gave up 7 bases and V 7 bases, and 6 bases lay outside the gene matches. The CDR3 reads CSAWTGLNTIYF. CDR3 nucleotides: TGCAGCGCTTGGACAGGGTTGAACACCATATATTTT.

This clonotype is categorized as medium-sized. One end of the junction does not line up with germline, which may come from a read error. The chain recombines TRBV15 with TRBJ2-2, with 10 bases identical to TRBD1. The germline V gene has CDR1 LNHNV and CDR2 YYDKDF (reference sequence). The CDR3 length is 14 residues. This CDR3 reads CATSRDRGSGELFF. CDR3 sequence (DNA): TGTGCCACCAGCAGGGACAGGGGGTCCGGAGAGCTGTTTTTT.

This clonotype is classed as medium-sized. The rearrangement uses TRBV27 and TRBJ2-3; 8 nucleotides align to TRBD2. Germline loops: CDR1 MNHEY, CDR2 SMNVEV (reference sequence). The CDR3 consists of 14 residues. Germline trimming cut 6 bases from V and 4 bases from J; bases unmatched to any gene: 6. As DNA, the CDR3 is TGTGCCAGCAGCAGCGGGAGTGTGGCAGATACGCAGTATTTT. It specifies CASSSGSVADTQYF.

This clonotype is termed medium-sized. A junction end diverges from the germline sequence, so it may reflect a read error. The J gene is TRBJ2-1, the V gene TRBV12-3 or TRBV12-4, with D possibly TRBD2 on 6 matching bases. The CDR3 has 12 amino acids. The CDR3 loop is CASSPGGKRGTF. DNA for the CDR3: TGTGCCAGCAGCCCTGGGGGGAAGAGAGGGACCTTC.

In its sample, this clonotype is large. This rearrangement joins TRBV6-1 to TRBJ2-2, with D perhaps assigned TRBD1 or TRBD2 (6 bases each). This CDR3 has 17 amino acids. Trimming took 6 bases from V and 5 from J, leaving 22 bases between them. Germline values: CDR1 MNHNS, CDR2 SASEGT. The CDR3 reads CASSTIGGRTGTGELFF. The CDR3 DNA reads TGTGCCAGCAGCACGATAGGGGGGAGGACGGGAACCGGGGAGCTGTTTTTT.